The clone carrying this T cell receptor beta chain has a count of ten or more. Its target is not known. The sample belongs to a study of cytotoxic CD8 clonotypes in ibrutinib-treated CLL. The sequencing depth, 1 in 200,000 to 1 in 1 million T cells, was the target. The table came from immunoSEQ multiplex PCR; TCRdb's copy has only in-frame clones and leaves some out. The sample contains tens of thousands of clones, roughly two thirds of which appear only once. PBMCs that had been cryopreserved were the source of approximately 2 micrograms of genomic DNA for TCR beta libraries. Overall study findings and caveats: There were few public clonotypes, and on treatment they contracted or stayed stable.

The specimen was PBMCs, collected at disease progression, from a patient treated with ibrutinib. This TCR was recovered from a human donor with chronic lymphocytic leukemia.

CDR3 DNA: TGTGCCAGCAGCTCGCAGGGTGCACTACACACTGAAGCTTTCTTT. Translation: CASSSQGALHTEAFF. The chain uses TRBV14 and TRBJ1-1, with TRBD1 as a possible D gene (5 bases). The CDR3 totals 15 residues. V was cut by 5 bases and J by 3 bases, with 16 bases left in between. CDR1 is SGHDN and CDR2 is FVKESK in the germline V gene.